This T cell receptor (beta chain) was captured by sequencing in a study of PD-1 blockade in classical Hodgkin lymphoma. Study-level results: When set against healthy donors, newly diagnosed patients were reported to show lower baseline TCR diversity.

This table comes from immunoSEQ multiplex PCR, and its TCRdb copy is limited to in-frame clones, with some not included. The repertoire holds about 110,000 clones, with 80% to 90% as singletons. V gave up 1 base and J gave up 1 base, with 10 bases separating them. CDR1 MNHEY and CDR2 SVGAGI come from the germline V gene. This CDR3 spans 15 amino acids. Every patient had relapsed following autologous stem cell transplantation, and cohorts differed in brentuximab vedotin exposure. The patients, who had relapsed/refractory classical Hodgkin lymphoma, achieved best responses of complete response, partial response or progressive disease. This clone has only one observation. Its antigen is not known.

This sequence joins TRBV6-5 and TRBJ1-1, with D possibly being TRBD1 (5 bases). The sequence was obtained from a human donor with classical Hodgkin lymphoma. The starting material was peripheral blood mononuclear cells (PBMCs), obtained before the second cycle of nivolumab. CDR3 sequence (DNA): TGTGCCAGCAGTTACTTCCCCAGGGCGAACACTGAAGCTTTCTTT. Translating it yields CASSYFPRANTEAFF.